The rows below give T cell receptor beta chains drawn from one sample of a study of Graves' ophthalmopathy and Graves' hyperthyroidism. TCRdb re-called the multiplex PCR reads through MiXCR, storing one row per CDR3 protein. The table lists about 500,000 distinct CDR3 sequences, about 15% of them singletons. Sequenced material: blood. The receptors originated from a woman aged 25 to 39 with Graves' ophthalmopathy. Each CDR3 is given with its conserved first and last residue. Fields, in order: V gene, D gene, clone size, J gene, CDR3 protein, CDR3 DNA. A D gene is named only where the DNA matches it firmly. Clone size is shown for a subset of rows, as once, few, many or a class of expanded clone.

V gene: TRBV5-1
D gene: .
clone size: many
J gene: TRBJ1-1
CDR3 protein: CASSLAADRNTEAFF
CDR3 DNA: TGCGCCAGCAGCTTGGCGGCGGACAGGAACACTGAAGCTTTCTTT

V gene: TRBV12-3/TRBV12-4
D gene: TRBD1
clone size: many
J gene: TRBJ1-5
CDR3 protein: CASSAQTGNQPQHF
CDR3 DNA: TGTGCCAGCAGTGCCCAGACAGGGAATCAGCCCCAGCATTTT

V gene: TRBV28
D gene: TRBD1
clone size: many
J gene: TRBJ2-7
CDR3 protein: CASREGQGIYEQYF
CDR3 DNA: TGTGCCAGCAGGGAAGGACAGGGGATCTACGAGCAGTACTTC

V gene: TRBV14
D gene: .
clone size: many
J gene: TRBJ1-2
CDR3 protein: CASSRGGSYGYTF
CDR3 DNA: TGTGCCAGCAGCAGAGGGGGTAGCTATGGCTACACCTTC

V gene: TRBV6-2/TRBV6-3
D gene: TRBD2
clone size: .
J gene: TRBJ2-7
CDR3 protein: CASSLTGTSGRAKDEQYF
CDR3 DNA: TGTGCCAGCAGTTTAACGGGGACTAGCGGGAGGGCCAAGGACGAGCAGTACTTC

V gene: TRBV6-1
D gene: TRBD1
clone size: many
J gene: TRBJ2-7
CDR3 protein: CASSQQGVEQYF
CDR3 DNA: TGTGCCAGCAGCCAACAGGGGGTCGAGCAGTACTTC

V gene: TRBV15
D gene: .
clone size: many
J gene: TRBJ2-7
CDR3 protein: CATSDGVIYEQYF
CDR3 DNA: TGTGCCACCAGCGACGGGGTAATCTACGAGCAGTACTTC

V gene: TRBV5-1
D gene: .
clone size: few
J gene: TRBJ2-5
CDR3 protein: CASRPPGRQEETQYF
CDR3 DNA: TGCGCCAGCAGACCTCCGGGCCGCCAGGAAGAGACCCAGTACTTC

V gene: TRBV12-3/TRBV12-4
D gene: TRBD1
clone size: many
J gene: TRBJ2-7
CDR3 protein: CASSYGQGFPEQYF
CDR3 DNA: TGTGCCAGCAGTTATGGACAGGGCTTTCCCGAGCAGTACTTC

V gene: TRBV6-1
D gene: .
clone size: many
J gene: TRBJ2-7
CDR3 protein: CASSGWDSSSYEQYF
CDR3 DNA: TGTGCCAGCAGTGGGTGGGACTCTAGCTCCTACGAGCAGTACTTC

V gene: TRBV20-1
D gene: .
clone size: few
J gene: TRBJ2-7
CDR3 protein: CSAKGFGYEQYF
CDR3 DNA: TGCAGTGCTAAGGGTTTCGGGTACGAGCAGTACTTC

V gene: TRBV11-2
D gene: TRBD2
clone size: many
J gene: TRBJ2-7
CDR3 protein: CASSLDGLAGTYEQYF
CDR3 DNA: TGTGCCAGCAGCTTAGATGGCCTAGCGGGAACCTACGAGCAGTACTTC

V gene: TRBV11-2
D gene: .
clone size: many
J gene: TRBJ1-5
CDR3 protein: CASSLSAINQPQHF
CDR3 DNA: TGTGCCAGCAGCTTATCGGCTATCAATCAGCCCCAGCATTTT

V gene: TRBV20-1
D gene: .
clone size: many
J gene: TRBJ2-7
CDR3 protein: CSSIRRQYF
CDR3 DNA: TGCAGCTCGATCCGTAGGCAGTACTTC

V gene: TRBV27
D gene: .
clone size: many
J gene: TRBJ1-2
CDR3 protein: CASSLSTGSSYGYTF
CDR3 DNA: TGTGCCAGCAGTTTATCGACAGGTTCATCCTATGGCTACACCTTC

V gene: TRBV6-5
D gene: TRBD1
clone size: many
J gene: TRBJ1-2
CDR3 protein: CASTRFQGEYGYTF
CDR3 DNA: TGTGCCAGCACTAGATTCCAGGGGGAATATGGCTACACCTTC

V gene: TRBV29-1
D gene: .
clone size: many
J gene: TRBJ1-2
CDR3 protein: CSVERHLYGYTF
CDR3 DNA: TGCAGCGTTGAACGGCACCTTTATGGCTACACCTTC

V gene: TRBV6-1
D gene: .
clone size: .
J gene: TRBJ1-6
CDR3 protein: CASSGFGGNNSHLHF
CDR3 DNA: TGTGCCAGCAGTGGGTTCGGGGGAAATAATTCACACCTCCACTTT

V gene: TRBV7-7
D gene: .
clone size: .
J gene: TRBJ1-1
CDR3 protein: CASSLRSGGVTEAFF
CDR3 DNA: TGTGCCAGCAGCTTACGGTCGGGTGGGGTCACTGAAGCTTTCTTT

V gene: TRBV6-5
D gene: .
clone size: many
J gene: TRBJ1-2
CDR3 protein: CASSYSSFGGGYGYTF
CDR3 DNA: TGTGCCAGCAGTTACTCCTCCTTTGGAGGGGGCTATGGCTACACCTTC

V gene: TRBV20-1
D gene: .
clone size: many
J gene: TRBJ2-5
CDR3 protein: CSARVHGARVGETQYF
CDR3 DNA: TGCAGTGCTAGAGTTCACGGGGCCAGGGTGGGAGAGACCCAGTACTTC

V gene: TRBV6-1
D gene: TRBD1
clone size: many
J gene: TRBJ1-6
CDR3 protein: CASMGQNNSPLHF
CDR3 DNA: TGTGCCAGCATGGGACAGAATAATTCACCCCTCCACTTT

V gene: TRBV14
D gene: TRBD1
clone size: many
J gene: TRBJ1-1
CDR3 protein: CASSQRQGAWTEAFF
CDR3 DNA: TGTGCCAGCAGCCAACGACAGGGGGCCTGGACTGAAGCTTTCTTT

V gene: TRBV30
D gene: .
clone size: many
J gene: TRBJ1-6
CDR3 protein: CAWRRPGNSPLHF
CDR3 DNA: TGTGCCTGGAGGAGGCCGGGAAATTCACCCCTCCACTTT

V gene: TRBV12-3/TRBV12-4
D gene: .
clone size: many
J gene: TRBJ2-5
CDR3 protein: CASGTSQETQYF
CDR3 DNA: TGTGCCAGCGGGACGAGCCAAGAGACCCAGTACTTC

V gene: TRBV7-2
D gene: TRBD1
clone size: once
J gene: TRBJ2-7
CDR3 protein: CASSPLRDRPYEQYF
CDR3 DNA: TGTGCCAGCAGCCCCCTGAGGGACAGGCCCTACGAGCAGTACTTC

V gene: TRBV11-2
D gene: TRBD1
clone size: many
J gene: TRBJ1-5
CDR3 protein: CASSLTGGFQPQHF
CDR3 DNA: TGTGCCAGCAGCTTAACAGGGGGGTTCCAGCCCCAGCATTTT

V gene: TRBV24-1
D gene: .
clone size: many
J gene: TRBJ2-5
CDR3 protein: CATSDPLRDPETQYF
CDR3 DNA: TGTGCCACCAGTGATCCCCTAAGGGACCCAGAGACCCAGTACTTC

V gene: TRBV6-5
D gene: .
clone size: many
J gene: TRBJ1-1
CDR3 protein: CASSYMGSVPTEAFF
CDR3 DNA: TGTGCCAGCAGTTATATGGGATCGGTTCCTACTGAAGCTTTCTTT

V gene: TRBV19
D gene: TRBD1
clone size: many
J gene: TRBJ1-1
CDR3 protein: CASSITGTANTEAFF
CDR3 DNA: TGTGCCAGTAGTATTACGGGGACAGCGAACACTGAAGCTTTCTTT

V gene: TRBV6-1
D gene: TRBD1
clone size: .
J gene: TRBJ1-2
CDR3 protein: CASRKGQAGSGYTF
CDR3 DNA: TGTGCCAGCAGAAAGGGACAGGCGGGTTCTGGCTACACCTTC

V gene: TRBV6-1
D gene: TRBD1
clone size: many
J gene: TRBJ1-2
CDR3 protein: CASSTTGSRAGYTF
CDR3 DNA: TGTGCCAGCAGTACGACAGGGAGTCGTGCTGGCTACACCTTC

V gene: TRBV7-2
D gene: .
clone size: .
J gene: TRBJ1-1
CDR3 protein: CASSQDSQSGEAFF
CDR3 DNA: TGTGCCAGCAGCCAAGACAGCCAATCGGGCGAAGCTTTCTTT

V gene: TRBV20-1
D gene: TRBD1
clone size: .
J gene: TRBJ1-2
CDR3 protein: CSASNRTGDRSGYTF
CDR3 DNA: TGCAGTGCTAGTAACCGGACAGGGGATAGGTCTGGCTACACCTTC

V gene: TRBV19
D gene: TRBD1
clone size: many
J gene: TRBJ2-4
CDR3 protein: CASSIMDRGKNIQYF
CDR3 DNA: TGTGCCAGTAGTATCATGGACAGGGGAAAAAACATTCAGTACTTC

V gene: TRBV12-3/TRBV12-4
D gene: .
clone size: once
J gene: TRBJ2-5
CDR3 protein: CASRAGAYPTQYF
CDR3 DNA: TGTGCCAGCCGGGCGGGGGCTTATCCCACCCAGTACTTC

V gene: TRBV12-3/TRBV12-4
D gene: .
clone size: many
J gene: TRBJ2-7
CDR3 protein: CASTQDSAYEQYF
CDR3 DNA: TGTGCCAGCACCCAGGACAGTGCCTACGAGCAGTACTTC

V gene: TRBV5-1
D gene: .
clone size: .
J gene: TRBJ2-2
CDR3 protein: CASSPDYQNTGELFF
CDR3 DNA: TGCGCCAGCAGCCCCGACTACCAGAACACCGGGGAGCTGTTTTTT

V gene: TRBV10-3
D gene: .
clone size: many
J gene: TRBJ2-5
CDR3 protein: CAISPRSPETQYF
CDR3 DNA: TGTGCCATCAGCCCCCGGTCCCCGGAGACCCAGTACTTC

V gene: TRBV5-1
D gene: .
clone size: many
J gene: TRBJ2-4
CDR3 protein: CASSTKQAPDIQYF
CDR3 DNA: TGCGCCAGCAGCACAAAACAGGCGCCGGACATTCAGTACTTC

V gene: TRBV28
D gene: .
clone size: many
J gene: TRBJ1-1
CDR3 protein: CASRLTRRNTEAFF
CDR3 DNA: TGTGCCAGCAGACTAACAAGGAGGAACACTGAAGCTTTCTTT

V gene: TRBV7-8
D gene: .
clone size: many
J gene: TRBJ2-7
CDR3 protein: CASSEVEQPPTYEQYF
CDR3 DNA: TGTGCCAGCAGCGAAGTGGAGCAGCCGCCTACCTACGAGCAGTACTTC

V gene: TRBV6-1
D gene: TRBD1
clone size: once
J gene: TRBJ2-5
CDR3 protein: CASSAGQGGQETQYF
CDR3 DNA: TGTGCCAGCAGCGCGGGACAGGGTGGGCAAGAGACCCAGTACTTC

V gene: TRBV25-1
D gene: .
clone size: many
J gene: TRBJ2-2
CDR3 protein: CASSEVLGETGELFF
CDR3 DNA: TGTGCCAGCAGTGAGGTATTAGGGGAGACCGGGGAGCTGTTTTTT

V gene: TRBV12-3/TRBV12-4
D gene: .
clone size: .
J gene: TRBJ2-7
CDR3 protein: CASSVLYRVYEQYF
CDR3 DNA: TGTGCCAGCAGCGTGCTCTACAGGGTCTACGAGCAGTACTTC

V gene: TRBV7-9
D gene: .
clone size: .
J gene: TRBJ1-1
CDR3 protein: CASSPVLGGWTETFF
CDR3 DNA: TGTGCCAGCAGCCCGGTGCTGGGGGGTTGGACTGAAACTTTCTTT